Listed here are 7 T cell receptor beta chains from one sample, sequenced in a study of blood T cell repertoires in COVID-19. Repertoires were generated with immunoSEQ multiplex PCR, while TCRdb's copy carries only in-frame clones and drops some. The sample consists of 200,000 to 250,000 clones, 75% to 85% of them appearing once. The sequenced sample consisted of peripheral blood. These receptors were obtained from a woman in her 30s with COVID-19, enrolled during active disease.

V gene TRBV5-5 combines with J gene TRBJ1-4, with 7 positions matching TRBD1. CDR1 is SGHKS, CDR2 YYEKEE, per germline (reference sequence). The CDR3 contains 15 residues. V shed 3 bases and J 8 bases; nucleotides not matched to a gene: 10. This CDR3 is CASSSLQGMGEKLFF. In nucleotides, the CDR3 is TGTGCCAGCAGCTCCCTACAGGGGATGGGGGAAAAACTGTTTTTT.

DNA of the CDR3: TGTGCCAGCAGTGTTCGAAGACAGAGCTTAACGGGGGAGCTGTTTTTT. Its translation: CASSVRRQSLTGELFF. The chain links TRBV6-1 to TRBJ2-2; D may be TRBD1 (5 bases). From germline, CDR1 is MNHNS and CDR2 SASEGT. V lost 4 bases and J 8 bases, leaving 20 bases between the germline ends. The CDR3 length is 16 residues.

This sequence joins TRBV7-9 and TRBJ1-5; possible D gene TRBD1, 6 bases. The germline gives CDR1 SEHNR, CDR2 FQNEAQ (reference sequence). Deletions cut 4 bases from V and 0 bases from J, with 16 bases between. The CDR3 extends over 17 amino acids. For the CDR3, the DNA is TGTGCCAGCAGCTCCGAACCACAGGGAGCTAGCAATCAGCCCCAGCATTTT. Translating it yields CASSSEPQGASNQPQHF. The full variable domain, in which reference TRBV7-9 and TRBJ1-5 provide the parts outside the CDR3, is DTGVSQNPRHKITKRGQNVTFRCDPISEHNRLYWYRQTLGQGPEFLTYFQNEAQLEKSRLLSDRFSAERPKGSFSTLEIQRTEQGDSAMYLCASSSEPQGASNQPQHFGDGTRLSIL.

This chain uses TRBV7-9 with TRBJ1-5, with D possibly TRBD1 on 6 matching bases. V dropped 1 base and J dropped 0 bases, with 16 bases sitting between them. The CDR3 is 18 residues long. Germline CDR1 is SEHNR and CDR2 is FQNEAQ (reference sequence). CDR3 residues: CASSLVRDTKYSNQPQHF. The CDR3 region has the DNA TGTGCCAGCAGCTTAGTTCGGGACACCAAATATAGCAATCAGCCCCAGCATTTT.

A few counts support this clone. This CDR3 is also generated by other DNA sequences in the sample. This chain links TRBV7-9 with TRBJ2-1; D is unresolved. Per the germline V gene, CDR1 is SEHNR and CDR2 is FQNEAQ (reference sequence). The CDR3 is 15 amino acids. With 3 bases removed from V and 0 bases from J, the gap between germline ends came to 9 bases. CDR3 sequence reads: CASSFSESSYNEQFF. The CDR3 coding sequence is TGTGCCAGCAGCTTCTCCGAGAGCTCCTACAATGAGCAGTTCTTC. The full variable domain, with the rest looked up from reference TRBV7-9 and TRBJ2-1, is DTGVSQNPRHKITKRGQNVTFRCDPISEHNRLYWYRQTLGQGPEFLTYFQNEAQLEKSRLLSDRFSAERPKGSFSTLEIQRTEQGDSAMYLCASSFSESSYNEQFFGPGTRLTVL.

The chain employs TRBV11-3 and TRBJ2-5; D might be TRBD2 (6 bases). CDR3 length: 15 amino acids. V was clipped by 3 bases and J by 5 bases, with 16 bases between them. From germline, CDR1 is SGHNT and CDR2 YENEEA. This chain's CDR3 is CASSLRTSRGETQYF. In nucleotides, the CDR3 is TGTGCCAGCAGCTTGCGTACCAGCCGGGGGGAGACCCAGTACTTC.

The chain joins TRBV25-1 to TRBJ1-4; D is unresolved. CDR1 and CDR2 (germline): MGHDK, SYGVNS. Between the trimmed V and J ends, which lost 4 bases and 8 bases, there was a span of 14 bases. There are 14 residues in the CDR3. CDR3 sequence reads: CASSGLVTGEKLFF. The CDR3 DNA is TGTGCCAGCAGTGGGTTGGTCACGGGGGAAAAACTGTTTTTT. The whole variable domain, filled in from reference TRBV25-1 and TRBJ1-4, reads EADIYQTPRYLVIGTGKKITLECSQTMGHDKMYWYQQDPGMELHLIHYSYGVNSTEKGDLSSESTVSRIRTEHFPLTLESARPSHTSQYLCASSGLVTGEKLFFGSGTQLSVL.